This passage covers 8 T cell receptor beta chains from one sample sequenced in a study of shared clonotypes between healthy human individuals. Repertoires were generated with immunoSEQ multiplex PCR, while TCRdb's copy carries only in-frame clones and drops some. This sample carries 450,000 or so clones, approximately 80% of them seen once, and the ten largest clones take approximately 12%. Sequenced sample: PBMCs. These receptor sequences come from a woman aged 40 to 50 in good health. Some clones in this sample may be carry-over from other donors' samples.

The chain recombines TRBV28 with TRBJ2-7, with a possible D match to TRBD1 (6 bases). Trimming removed 6 bases at V and 0 bases at J, with 12 bases between. CDR3 size: 14 residues. Germline V CDR1 and CDR2: MDHEN, SYDVKM. The CDR3, as DNA: TGTGCCAGCAGCCTCCGGGACACCTCCTACGAGCAGTACTTC. Protein product: CASSLRDTSYEQYF.

A word on this clone: Other DNA variants within this sample encode the same CDR3. The rearrangement uses TRBV7-9 and TRBJ2-6, with D unresolved. Trimming removed 4 bases at V and 1 base at J, with 5 bases between. Germline CDR1 SEHNR, CDR2 FQNEAQ (reference sequence). The CDR3 is 14 amino acids. The CDR3 spells CASSSSSGANVLTF. CDR3 nucleotide sequence: TGTGCCAGCAGCTCCAGTTCTGGGGCCAACGTCCTGACTTTC. Looking up the rest from reference TRBV7-9 and TRBJ2-6 gives the full variable domain: DTGVSQNPRHKITKRGQNVTFRCDPISEHNRLYWYRQTLGQGPEFLTYFQNEAQLEKSRLLSDRFSAERPKGSFSTLEIQRTEQGDSAMYLCASSSSSGANVLTFGAGSRLTVL.

The rearrangement uses TRBV28 and TRBJ1-4, with a tentative D call TRBD1 (5 bases). This CDR3 is built from 16 residues. Trimming took off 5 bases at V and 6 bases at J, with 19 bases between the two ends. Looked up from germline, CDR1 is MDHEN and CDR2 is SYDVKM. This CDR3 reads CASSTQTTGDDEKLFF. CDR3 DNA sequence: TGTGCCAGCAGTACACAAACCACAGGTGACGATGAAAAACTGTTTTTT.

The chain has TRBV11-3 and TRBJ2-6; D gene unclear. The CDR3 contains 15 residues. V was trimmed by 4 bases and J by 0 bases, leaving 7 bases between them. The germline gives CDR1 SGHNT, CDR2 YENEEA. CDR3 DNA: TGTGCCAGCAGCTCCCGCGGCTCTGGGGCCAACGTCCTGACTTTC. Encoded protein: CASSSRGSGANVLTF.

This clone appeared a few times. This chain joins TRBV28 and TRBJ1-2; 7 bases match TRBD1. Germline values: CDR1 MDHEN, CDR2 SYDVKM. The CDR3 has 13 residues. V lost 6 bases to trimming and J lost 1 base; unmatched junction nucleotides: 2. CDR3 nucleotide sequence: TGTGCCAGCAGCTACAGGGGTAACTATGGCTACACCTTC. It is translated as CASSYRGNYGYTF.

This clone was seen just once. This chain uses TRBV2 with TRBJ2-5, with 10 bases fitting TRBD1. Germline V gene data show CDR1 as SNHLY and CDR2 as FYNNEI. CDR3 length: 11 amino acids. Germline trimming cut 6 bases from V and 9 bases from J; bases unmatched to any gene: 1. The CDR3 is CASRDRGAQYF. DNA of the CDR3: TGTGCCAGCAGGGACAGGGGGGCCCAGTACTTC.

Only one count was recorded for this clone. This chain joins TRBV29-1 and TRBJ2-1, with D unresolved. Trimming shortened V by 6 bases and J by 0 bases, and 6 bases separated the two germline ends. The CDR3 sequence is 12 residues long. The germline CDR1 and CDR2 sequences are SQVTM and ANQGSEA. CDR3 sequence (DNA): TGCAGCGTAGGCCTCTCCTACAATGAGCAGTTCTTC. Its translation is CSVGLSYNEQFF.

This chain uses TRBV5-1 with TRBJ2-1; TRBD2 might be the D (5 bases). This CDR3 is 15 amino acids long. V was clipped by 0 bases and J by 3 bases, with 10 bases between them. Germline CDR1 reads SGHRS; CDR2 reads YFSETQ. CDR3 bases: TGCGCCAGCAGCTTGGGGGGTAGCGACTACAATGAGCAGTTCTTC. This encodes CASSLGGSDYNEQFF. The full variable domain, rest sourced from reference TRBV5-1 and TRBJ2-1, is KAGVTQTPRYLIKTRGQQVTLSCSPISGHRSVSWYQQTPGQGLQFLFEYFSETQRNKGNFPGRFSGRQFSNSRSEMNVSTLELGDSALYLCASSLGGSDYNEQFFGPGTRLTVL.